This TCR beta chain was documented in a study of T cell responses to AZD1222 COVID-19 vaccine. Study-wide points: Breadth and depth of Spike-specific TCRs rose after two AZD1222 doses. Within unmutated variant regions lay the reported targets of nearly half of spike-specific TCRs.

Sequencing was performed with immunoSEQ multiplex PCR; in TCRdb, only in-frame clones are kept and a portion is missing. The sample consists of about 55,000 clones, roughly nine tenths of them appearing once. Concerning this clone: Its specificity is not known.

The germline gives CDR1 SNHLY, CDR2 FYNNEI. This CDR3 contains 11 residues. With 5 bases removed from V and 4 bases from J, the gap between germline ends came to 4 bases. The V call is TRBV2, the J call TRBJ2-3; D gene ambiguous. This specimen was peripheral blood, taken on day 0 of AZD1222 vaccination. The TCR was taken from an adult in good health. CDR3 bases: TGTGCCAGCAGTTACGCAGATACGCAGTATTTT. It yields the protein CASSYADTQYF.